This record looks at one T cell receptor (beta chain) sequence and its context. What it binds is not known. Here immunoSEQ multiplex PCR was the method, and the copy in TCRdb shows in-frame clones only, minus some. This sample has 190,000 or so clones, with about two thirds found just once. These data come from a study of cytotoxic CD8 clonotypes in ibrutinib-treated CLL. Study background: Partial response was seen in around 24 patients and complete response in 2; after median 68 months, approximately 14 stayed remitted, around 12 progressed. It was after a median approximately twelve months of treatment, range 6 to 36, that response samples were taken. Findings of the study overall: Baseline values of clonality outstripped age-matched healthy donors and followed circulating CD8+ T-cell counts.

From germline, CDR1 is WNHNN and CDR2 SYGVQD (reference sequence). V was pared by 2 bases and J by 7 bases, with 4 bases of the junction left unmatched. This CDR3 region has 15 residues. The chain combines TRBV10-1 with TRBJ2-1; 11 positions match TRBD2. Sample: PBMCs, taken after 24 months of ibrutinib treatment. The source is a human donor with chronic lymphocytic leukemia. The CDR3 sequence: CASSELLAGANEQFF. DNA of the CDR3: TGCGCCAGCAGTGAGCTACTAGCGGGGGCGAATGAGCAGTTCTTC.